The 4 T cell receptor beta chains listed next were all sequenced from one sample in a study of blood T cell repertoires in COVID-19. Libraries were prepared by immunoSEQ multiplex PCR; TCRdb keeps only in-frame clonotypes and omits some of them. The sample lists about 160,000 clones, roughly 91% occurring once. The sequencing input was peripheral blood. The receptors originated from a woman aged 45 to 65 with acute or convalescent COVID-19.

J is TRBJ2-4 and V is TRBV6-5; TRBD1 aligns across 7 bases. The CDR3 runs to 15 residues. V dropped 6 bases and J dropped 1; count of bases not matched to a gene: 6. Germline loops: CDR1 MNHEY, CDR2 SVGAGI. The CDR3 DNA sequence: TGTGCCAGCAGCTTACAGGGGTACGCCAAAAACATTCAGTACTTC. This sequence encodes CASSLQGYAKNIQYF.

The chain joins TRBV2 to TRBJ1-5; tentative D call: TRBD1 (5 bases). This CDR3 comprises 15 residues. Trimming pared 5 bases from V and 0 bases from J, leaving 11 bases between. Per germline, CDR1 SNHLY and CDR2 FYNNEI. Here the CDR3 DNA reads TGTGCCAGCAGTTTGGACACCCTTAGCAATCAGCCCCAGCATTTT. Translation gives CASSLDTLSNQPQHF.

V and J are TRBV18 and TRBJ2-7, with D possibly matching TRBD1 (6 bases). The V end was cut by 6 bases, the J end by 8 bases, with 20 bases between. This CDR3 comprises 14 residues. Looked up from germline, CDR1 is KGHSH and CDR2 is LQKENI. Written as DNA, the CDR3 is TGTGCCAGCTCTCTTGGACAGCTTTCTGGACAGCAGTACTTC. This encodes CASSLGQLSGQQYF.

The chain carries TRBV2 and TRBJ1-4; the match to TRBD1 covers 10 bases. CDR1 SNHLY and CDR2 FYNNEI come from the germline V gene. The junction had 4 bases not matched to a gene; V was cut back by 6 bases and J by 3 bases. The CDR3 loop spans 15 amino acids. CDR3 sequence (DNA): TGTGCCAGCAGGACAGGGGGCGCAGCTAATGAAAAACTGTTTTTT. Residues: CASRTGGAANEKLFF.